What follows are 24 T cell receptor beta chains derived from one specimen sequenced in a study of shared clonotypes between healthy human individuals. TCRdb's table, derived via immunoSEQ multiplex PCR, lists solely in-frame clones and lacks some. The data hold approximately 1.1 million clones, with 75% to 85% observed a single time. Sequenced material: memory CD4+ T cells from PBMCs. Described subset: CD45RA-negative fraction. Receptor source: a man aged 18-30 years in good health. Some clones in this sample may be carry-over from other donors' samples.

A few counts support this clone. This chain uses TRBV5-1 with TRBJ2-7, with D tentatively TRBD1 or TRBD2 (5 bases each). The V gene's germline CDR1 is SGHRS and CDR2 YFSETQ. Trimming removed 5 bases at V and 3 bases at J, with 18 bases between. This CDR3 comprises 15 residues. DNA for the CDR3: TGCGCCAGCAGGAGGGTGGGGCTGGGGGACTACGAGCAGTACTTC. Translated, it gives CASRRVGLGDYEQYF. Supplemented by reference TRBV5-1 and TRBJ2-7, the full variable domain reads KAGVTQTPRYLIKTRGQQVTLSCSPISGHRSVSWYQQTPGQGLQFLFEYFSETQRNKGNFPGRFSGRQFSNSRSEMNVSTLELGDSALYLCASRRVGLGDYEQYFGPGTRLTVT.

In DNA, the CDR3 is TGTGCCAGCAGCTTGGTAGGGGCTCGGGGTGGCTACACCTTC. Translated, it gives CASSLVGARGGYTF. The J gene is TRBJ1-2, the V gene TRBV5-4; maybe TRBD1 (5 bases). CDR1 and CDR2 from the germline V gene are SGHNT and YYREEE (reference sequence). V was pared by 0 bases and J by 7 bases, with 13 bases between. The CDR3 extends over 14 amino acids.

The chain links TRBV7-2 to TRBJ1-5; no clear D. Germline loops: CDR1 SGHTA, CDR2 FQGNSA. The CDR3 has 13 amino acids. V was pared by 1 base and J by 7 bases, with 8 bases between. CDR3 DNA: TGTGCCAGCAGCTTAGTTGGTGTCCAGCCCCAGCATTTT. It encodes CASSLVGVQPQHF.

On this clone itself: Different DNA sequences within this sample yield the same CDR3. The chain recombines TRBV6-1 with TRBJ2-5, with 9 bases fitting TRBD1. Trimming at V came to 6 bases and at J to 4 bases, leaving 6 bases not matched to a gene. This CDR3 has 14 amino acids. The germline V gene encodes CDR1 MNHNS and CDR2 SASEGT. The CDR3, as DNA: TGTGCCAGCAGGAGGGGACAGGGAGGAGAGACCCAGTACTTC. Residues: CASRRGQGGETQYF.

The sample holds a few counts of this clone. The chain has TRBV14 and TRBJ2-7; D remains ambiguous. This CDR3 is 12 amino acids long. Germline CDR1 reads SGHDN; CDR2 reads FVKESK. The V end lost 1 base, the J end lost 4 bases, and 5 bases lay between the germline ends. The CDR3 nucleotides are TGTGCCAGCAGCCAAGCCGGGTACGAGCAGTACTTC. It codes for CASSQAGYEQYF.

The chain uses TRBV29-1 and TRBJ2-3, with 10 nucleotides matching TRBD2. The CDR3 contains 15 residues. Germline values: CDR1 SQVTM, CDR2 ANQGSEA. V shed 4 bases and J 2 bases; nucleotides not matched to a gene: 6. This CDR3 is CSVVLAGVTTDTQYF. CDR3 sequence (DNA): TGCAGCGTTGTTCTAGCGGGAGTAACCACAGATACGCAGTATTTT.

The V call is TRBV6-5, the J call TRBJ2-1; TRBD2 matches 8 bases. V lost 4 bases to trimming and J lost 6 bases; unmatched junction nucleotides: 11. The length of the CDR3 is 16 residues. The germline V gene encodes CDR1 MNHEY and CDR2 SVGAGI. Here the CDR3 reads CASSLAGLGQGNEQFF. The CDR3, as DNA: TGTGCCAGCAGTTTGGCGGGACTAGGTCAGGGCAATGAGCAGTTCTTC.

Only a few counts were recorded for this clone. The chain employs TRBV6-1 and TRBJ1-1; D is possibly TRBD1 (5 bases). Deletions cut 8 bases from V and 5 bases from J, with 12 bases between. This CDR3 comprises 12 residues. Germline lookup yields CDR1 MNHNS and CDR2 SASEGT. CDR3 bases: TGTGCCAGCGGGCACCGGGGGACTGAAGCTTTCTTT. Its translation is CASGHRGTEAFF.

CDR3 residues: CASSWDSTLNGNEQFF. The CDR3, as DNA: TGTGCCAGCAGTTGGGACTCGACCTTAAACGGGAATGAGCAGTTCTTC. The chain employs TRBV2 and TRBJ2-1; tentatively, D is TRBD2 (6 bases). In germline, CDR1 is SNHLY, CDR2 FYNNEI. This CDR3 region has 16 residues. With 5 bases removed from V and 7 bases from J, the gap between germline ends came to 21 bases.

This chain uses TRBV7-2 with TRBJ2-1; 12 bases fit TRBD2. After removal of 5 bases from V and 1 base from J, the junction contained 6 bases not matched to a gene. Germline V gives CDR1 SGHTA, CDR2 FQGNSA. There are 17 residues in the CDR3. CDR3 DNA: TGTGCCAGCAGCCAGGGACTAGCGGGCGCTTCCTACAATGAGCAGTTCTTC. This encodes CASSQGLAGASYNEQFF.

CDR3 in DNA: TGCAGCGTTGAGGGGACAGAAAAACTGTTTTTT. Its protein is CSVEGTEKLFF. The chain links TRBV29-1 to TRBJ1-4; tentatively, D is TRBD1 (6 bases). In germline, CDR1 is SQVTM, CDR2 ANQGSEA. V lost 3 bases, J lost 8 bases, and 7 bases lay in between. This CDR3 is built from 11 residues. Full variable domain (rest looked up from reference TRBV29-1 and TRBJ1-4): SAVISQKPSRDICQRGTSLTIQCQVDSQVTMMFWYRQQPGQSLTLIATANQGSEATYESGFVIDKFPISRPNLTFSTLTVSNMSPEDSSIYLCSVEGTEKLFFGSGTQLSVL.

The CDR3 sequence is CASSLAGQLGEKLFF. DNA of the CDR3: TGTGCCAGCAGCTTAGCTGGACAGTTAGGGGAAAAACTGTTTTTT. The chain carries TRBV7-9 and TRBJ1-4; perhaps TRBD1 as D (6 bases). Germline CDR1 is SEHNR and CDR2 is FQNEAQ (reference sequence). The CDR3 runs 15 residues. V dropped 0 bases and J dropped 8 bases, with 13 bases sitting between them.

The chain couples TRBV18 to TRBJ2-7, with 10 bases identical to TRBD1. The CDR3 spans 17 residues. Germline-derived CDR1 and CDR2 are KGHSH and LQKENI. V was pared by 3 bases and J by 1 base, with 9 bases of the junction left unmatched. The DNA of the CDR3 is TGTGCCAGCTCACCGTCCCGGGACAGGGGTAGATCCTACGAGCAGTACTTC. Amino acids: CASSPSRDRGRSYEQYF.

The chain uses TRBV18 and TRBJ2-5; D is possibly TRBD1 or TRBD2 (5 bases each). V gave up 3 bases and J gave up 1 base, with 9 bases separating them. Germline V CDR1 and CDR2: KGHSH, LQKENI. This CDR3 is 14 amino acids long. The CDR3 protein is CASSPGRSQETQYF. The CDR3 DNA sequence: TGTGCCAGCTCACCGGGACGTAGCCAAGAGACCCAGTACTTC.

The rearrangement links TRBV7-6 to TRBJ2-2, with 8 bases that match TRBD1. Losses at the gene ends were 5 bases for V and 7 bases for J; bases not matched to a gene: 6. CDR3 size: 14 residues. The germline V gene encodes CDR1 SGHVS and CDR2 FNYEAQ. Here the CDR3 DNA reads TGTGCCAGCAGCCTGGACAGGGCCGTCGGGGAGCTGTTTTTT. Translating gives CASSLDRAVGELFF. Together with reference TRBV7-6 and TRBJ2-2, the CDR3 gives the full variable domain: GAGVSQSPRYKVTKRGQDVALRCDPISGHVSLYWYRQALGQGPEFLTYFNYEAQQDKSGLPNDRFSAERPEGSISTLTIQRTEQRDSAMYRCASSLDRAVGELFFGEGSRLTVL.

The rearrangement uses TRBV7-2 and TRBJ2-1; D gene uncertain. Germline V gene data show CDR1 as SGHTA and CDR2 as FQGNSA. The V gene lost 5 bases and the J gene lost 9 bases, with 14 bases spanning the gap. The CDR3 sequence is 13 residues long. CDR3 sequence reads: CASSLPGSVEQFF. The CDR3 DNA follows: TGTGCCAGCAGCCTACCTGGATCGGTTGAGCAGTTCTTC.

The chain couples TRBV28 to TRBJ1-5; tentatively, D is TRBD1 (6 bases). Trimming left V 6 bases short and J 5 bases short, with 14 bases between. The CDR3 consists of 14 residues. Germline CDR1 and CDR2: MDHEN and SYDVKM. CDR3 coding DNA: TGTGCCAGCAGCCGGGACACAACCCATCAGCCCCAGCATTTT. Its translation: CASSRDTTHQPQHF.

V usage is TRBV12-5 and J usage is TRBJ2-2; tentative D call: TRBD2 (5 bases). Trimming removed 4 bases at V and 3 bases at J, with 15 bases between. Germline V gives CDR1 LGHNT, CDR2 FRNRAP. The CDR3 length is 16 residues. In DNA, the CDR3 is TGTGCTAGTGGTTCGAGGGCCGGCCCTTACACCGGGGAGCTGTTTTTT. This encodes CASGSRAGPYTGELFF.

The chain carries TRBV5-1 and TRBJ1-2; 9 nucleotides agree with TRBD1. Germline CDR1 and CDR2: SGHRS and YFSETQ. V lost 4 bases, J lost 6 bases, and 4 bases stayed unmatched. The CDR3 extends over 13 amino acids. Here the CDR3 reads CASSERQGDGYTF. CDR3 DNA sequence: TGCGCCAGCAGCGAGCGACAGGGGGATGGCTACACCTTC.

The chain has TRBV7-2 and TRBJ2-1, with D possibly TRBD2 on 6 matching bases. CDR3 length equals 17 residues. Trimming shortened V by 3 bases and J by 1 base, and 16 bases separated the two germline ends. Germline V gene data show CDR1 as SGHTA and CDR2 as FQGNSA. This CDR3 reads CASSLGGGRSSYNEQFF. In DNA, the CDR3 is TGTGCCAGCAGCTTGGGGGGTGGCAGGAGTTCCTACAATGAGCAGTTCTTC.

The CDR3 DNA is TGTGCCAGCAGTGAAATGGGACCAGGAGGCCATCAGCCCCAGCATTTT. Protein: CASSEMGPGGHQPQHF. The V and J genes are TRBV2 and TRBJ1-5; TRBD1 might be the D (5 bases). CDR1 and CDR2 from the germline V gene are SNHLY and FYNNEI. Trimming stripped 2 bases from V and 5 bases from J, with 16 bases between. The CDR3 length is 16 residues.

The chain uses TRBV2 and TRBJ1-2; D may be TRBD1 (5 bases). This CDR3 comprises 13 residues. Germline values: CDR1 SNHLY, CDR2 FYNNEI. The V gene lost 5 bases and the J gene lost 4 bases, with 11 bases spanning the gap. CDR3 nucleotide sequence: TGTGCCAGCAGTCGACAGACCACCTATGGCTACACCTTC. It translates to CASSRQTTYGYTF.

V gene TRBV7-6 combines with J gene TRBJ1-1, with a weak D call TRBD1 (5 bases). The length of the CDR3 is 13 residues. CDR1 is SGHVS, CDR2 FNYEAQ, per germline. Trimming left V 6 bases short and J 4 bases short, with 12 bases between. This CDR3 reads CASRADRATEAFF. As DNA, the CDR3 is TGTGCCAGCAGGGCAGACAGAGCCACTGAAGCTTTCTTT.

The CDR3 nucleotides are TGTGCCAGCAGCGAAAGTAGCATTCAGTACTTC. This encodes CASSESSIQYF. V usage is TRBV7-2 and J usage is TRBJ2-4; D is ambiguous. CDR1 and CDR2 from the germline V gene are SGHTA and FQGNSA. The CDR3 contains 11 residues. V shed 5 bases and J shed 9 bases, with 8 bases lying between them.